This TCR beta chain is drawn from a study of blood T cell repertoires in COVID-19. Study in general: The United States, Italy and Spain were the sources of the acute and convalescent COVID-19 samples. Nucleic acid was either cDNA or gDNA, and it came from T cells, B-cell-depleted T cells, or PBMCs.

The germline gives CDR1 SGHTA, CDR2 FQGNSA. CDR3 length: 14 amino acids. J gave up 7 bases and V 3 bases, and 5 bases lay outside the gene matches. Clones were read by immunoSEQ multiplex PCR, and TCRdb kept only the in-frame ones, dropping some. Altogether 72,000 or so clones are present, around 85% being singletons, with the ten largest covering 30% to 40%. The rearrangement uses TRBV7-2 and TRBJ1-2; TRBD1 matches 10 bases. The material sequenced was peripheral blood. The receptor's source is a woman at least 80 years old with active or convalescent COVID-19. DNA for the CDR3: TGTGCCAGCAGCTTCGACAGGGGGCGCGGTGGCTACACCTTC. Translating it yields CASSFDRGRGGYTF.